The 29 T cell receptor beta chains reported below all come from one sample, sequenced in a study of regulatory T cells in long-lasting Graves disease. Documented time point: newly diagnosed GD, antithyroid drugs for less than 3 months. PBMCs provided the RNA from which the TCR library was made. Libraries of TCR beta came from iRepertoire HTBI primers plus Arm-PCR of CDR3 regions. MiXCR was run by TCRdb on the multiplex PCR reads, yielding one entry per CDR3 protein. The sample includes 380,000 or so distinct CDR3 sequences, roughly 16% of them seen just once. This same sample was also taken into another study, of T cells in Graves' hyperthyroidism and ophthalmopathy.

The source was peripheral blood mononuclear cells (PBMCs), collected at new diagnosis, from a patient treated with antithyroid drugs. Receptor source: a woman aged 18-35 years with Graves disease.

This clonotype was detected many times. The chain carries TRBV6-2 or TRBV6-3 and TRBJ1-1; D perhaps matches TRBD1 (5 bases). The CDR3 spans 13 residues. In germline, CDR1 is MNHEY, CDR2 SVGEGT. V lost 7 bases to trimming and J lost 4 bases, with 13 bases between them. CDR3 region: CASTLQGSTEAFF. CDR3 coding DNA: TGTGCCAGCACCCTCCAGGGTAGCACTGAAGCTTTCTTT.

This clonotype was seen many times. V and J are TRBV20-1 and TRBJ2-1, with 9 bases matching TRBD1. CDR1 and CDR2 (germline): DFQATT, SNEGSKA (reference sequence). This CDR3 is built from 11 residues. V dropped 5 bases and J dropped 12; count of bases not matched to a gene: 5. CDR3 in amino acids: CSAYRGRGQFF. CDR3 sequence (DNA): TGCAGTGCTTACAGGGGGCGCGGGCAGTTCTTC.

This clonotype has at least ten counts. The V gene is TRBV6-5, the J gene TRBJ2-5, with D unclear. There are 13 residues in the CDR3. In germline, CDR1 is MNHEY, CDR2 SVGAGI. V gave up 3 bases and J gave up 5 bases, with 10 bases separating them. The CDR3 is CASSYTVGETQYF. The CDR3, as DNA: TGTGCCAGCAGTTATACAGTAGGGGAGACCCAGTACTTC.

This clonotype was detected many times. Here the CDR3 DNA reads TGTGCCAGCCAGACAGGGGGCGGGAACGAGCAGTACTTC. It translates to CASQTGGGNEQYF. The chain is built from TRBV28 and TRBJ2-7, with TRBD1 matching 10 bases. The CDR3 is made up of 13 amino acids. V was pared by 8 bases and J by 5 bases, with 6 bases of the junction left unmatched. The V gene's germline CDR1 is MDHEN and CDR2 SYDVKM.

This clonotype has ten or more counts. The gene calls are TRBV3-1 and TRBJ2-7; 7 bases fit TRBD2. V shed 1 base, J shed 0 bases, and the junction held 3 bases outside the gene matches. Germline lookup yields CDR1 LGHDT and CDR2 YNNKEL (reference sequence). This CDR3 region has 15 residues. The CDR3 here is CASSQGSGVSYEQYF. CDR3 sequence (DNA): TGTGCCAGCAGCCAAGGAAGCGGGGTCTCCTACGAGCAGTACTTC.

With regard to this clonotype: A single base separates this from a much larger clone, so it may be a read error. V is TRBV20-1 and J is TRBJ2-2; perhaps D is TRBD1 or TRBD2 (5 bases each). The CDR3 consists of 14 residues. CDR1 and CDR2 (germline): DFQATT, SNEGSKA (reference sequence). CDR3 bases: TGCAGTGCTAGAGTGGGACGGCACACCGGGGAGCCGTTTTTT. This gives the protein CSARVGRHTGEPFF.

This clonotype was detected many times. This chain connects TRBV7-9 to TRBJ2-4; D unclear. The CDR3 totals 16 residues. The V end was cut by 1 base, the J end by 0 bases, with 10 bases between. The V gene's germline CDR1 is SEHNR and CDR2 FQNEAQ (reference sequence). This CDR3 is CASSLDFILAKNIQYF. The CDR3 DNA is TGTGCCAGCAGCTTAGATTTCATCTTAGCCAAAAACATTCAGTACTTC. The full variable domain, its missing parts supplied by reference TRBV7-9 and TRBJ2-4, is DTGVSQNPRHKITKRGQNVTFRCDPISEHNRLYWYRQTLGQGPEFLTYFQNEAQLEKSRLLSDRFSAERPKGSFSTLEIQRTEQGDSAMYLCASSLDFILAKNIQYFGAGTRLSVL.

The sample holds one count of this clonotype. This sequence is one base from a far larger clone and is likely a read error. This sequence joins TRBV11-2 and TRBJ2-3, with D possibly being TRBD2 (6 bases). Germline V CDR1 and CDR2: SGHAT, FQNNGV. The germline V and J ends were trimmed by 4 bases and 8 bases, with 25 bases remaining between them. CDR3 length: 17 residues. For the CDR3, the DNA is TGTGCCAGCAGCTCCCGGGACTCCCGAAGCCCGACTGGTACGCAGTATTTT. This encodes CASSSRDSRSPTGTQYF.

This clonotype showed up many times. CDR3 in amino acids: CSAGRDRGHIQYF. The CDR3, as DNA: TGCAGTGCTGGCCGGGACAGGGGGCACATTCAGTACTTC. V gene TRBV20-1 combines with J gene TRBJ2-4, with 12 bases matching TRBD1. Germline V gene data show CDR1 as DFQATT and CDR2 as SNEGSKA (reference sequence). The CDR3 sequence is 13 residues long. Germline trimming cut 5 bases from V and 8 bases from J; bases unmatched to any gene: 4.

This clonotype was seen many times. The V gene is TRBV7-8, the J gene TRBJ2-2, with D possibly being TRBD1 (5 bases). The CDR3 runs 15 residues. V was cut by 3 bases and J by 3 bases, with 11 bases left in between. Germline assignment: CDR1 SGHVS and CDR2 FQNEAQ. The chain's CDR3 is CASSFRASHTGELFF. In nucleotides, the CDR3 is TGTGCCAGCAGCTTCAGGGCTTCTCACACCGGGGAGCTGTTTTTT. The full variable domain, completed using reference TRBV7-8 and TRBJ2-2, is GAGVSQSPRYKVAKRGQDVALRCDPISGHVSLFWYQQALGQGPEFLTYFQNEAQLDKSGLPSDRFFAERPEGSVSTLKIQRTQQEDSAVYLCASSFRASHTGELFFGEGSRLTVL.

Many counts were recorded for this clonotype. This chain uses TRBV15 with TRBJ2-7; D possibly corresponds to TRBD1 (6 bases). V was cut by 4 bases and J by 0 bases, with 10 bases left in between. This CDR3 is built from 14 residues. In germline, CDR1 is LNHNV, CDR2 YYDKDF (reference sequence). This CDR3 is CATSIDRFSYEQYF. Written as DNA, the CDR3 is TGTGCCACCAGCATTGACAGGTTCTCCTACGAGCAGTACTTC.

As regards this clonotype: A much more abundant neighbour one base away suggests this may be a read error. The chain joins TRBV13 to TRBJ2-1; D ambiguous. The CDR3 runs to 13 residues. The V gene's germline CDR1 is PRHDT and CDR2 FYEKMQ (reference sequence). The chain's CDR3 is CASSLASRNGQFF. The DNA of the CDR3 is TGTGCCAGCAGCTTAGCTTCCCGCAATGGGCAGTTCTTC.

This clonotype was recorded a few times. The chain has TRBV5-1 and TRBJ1-6; D might be TRBD1 (6 bases). The V end was cut by 5 bases, the J end by 7 bases, with 16 bases between. This CDR3 spans 15 amino acids. Germline V gives CDR1 SGHRS, CDR2 YFSETQ. The CDR3 nucleotides read TGCGCCAGCAGATCGGTGGGGGCTTCAAATTCACCCCTCCACTTT. Amino acid sequence: CASRSVGASNSPLHF.

A word on this clonotype: One end of the junction is discordant with germline, which a read error may explain. The rearrangement joins TRBV20-1 to TRBJ2-6; tentatively, D is TRBD1 or TRBD2 (5 bases each). The CDR3 is made up of 15 amino acids. CDR1 is DFQATT, CDR2 SNEGSKA, per germline (reference sequence). The CDR3 loop is CSARDRNSGANALTF. The CDR3 region has the DNA TGCAGTGCTCGGGACCGTAACTCTGGGGCCAACGCCCTGACTTTC.

With regard to this clonotype: This sequence may be a read error, since a much larger clone differs from it by one base. This chain connects TRBV3-1 to TRBJ2-7, with TRBD2 matching over 7 bases. Per the germline V gene, CDR1 is LGHDT and CDR2 is YNNKEL (reference sequence). The CDR3 is 14 residues long. CDR3: CVSSLLGGTYEQYF. As DNA, the CDR3 is TGTGTCAGCAGCCTACTGGGAGGGACCTACGAGCAGTACTTC.

This clonotype was recorded at least ten times. The chain uses TRBV28 and TRBJ2-7; a weak D match, TRBD1 (5 bases). Germline V gene lookup returns CDR1 MDHEN and CDR2 SYDVKM. The CDR3 is 13 residues long. V lost 6 bases and J lost 2, with 11 bases in between. In DNA form, the CDR3 reads TGTGCCAGCAGCCCGACAGTTACCTACGAGCAGTACTTC. This gives the protein CASSPTVTYEQYF.

As concerns this clonotype: This could be a read error, since a much larger clone is one nucleotide away. Here the CDR3 DNA reads TGTGCCTGCAGTTCGGACACCTACGAGCAGTACTTC. Protein sequence: CACSSDTYEQYF. The chain recombines TRBV6-2 or TRBV6-3 with TRBJ2-7, with a weak D call TRBD1 (5 bases). CDR3 length: 12 residues. Germline assignment: CDR1 MNHEY and CDR2 SVGEGT.

The chain is built from TRBV11-3 and TRBJ2-3; D is undetermined. The CDR3 is 14 amino acids. V was pared by 3 bases and J by 2 bases, with 9 bases between. From germline, CDR1 is SGHNT and CDR2 YENEEA. The CDR3 is CASSFDGSTDTQYF. CDR3 nucleotide sequence: TGTGCCAGCAGCTTTGACGGGTCCACAGATACGCAGTATTTT.

This chain uses TRBV5-1 with TRBJ2-5; TRBD1 is a possible D gene (6 bases). This CDR3 region has 15 residues. Trimming took off 2 bases at V and 5 bases at J, with 16 bases between the two ends. Germline CDR1 SGHRS, CDR2 YFSETQ. CDR3 amino acids: CASSLANTGIETQYF. The CDR3 region has the DNA TGCGCCAGCAGCTTAGCTAACACAGGGATCGAGACCCAGTACTTC. The entire variable domain, with the rest obtained from reference TRBV5-1 and TRBJ2-5, is as follows: KAGVTQTPRYLIKTRGQQVTLSCSPISGHRSVSWYQQTPGQGLQFLFEYFSETQRNKGNFPGRFSGRQFSNSRSEMNVSTLELGDSALYLCASSLANTGIETQYFGPGTRLLVL.

This clonotype came up many times. This rearrangement joins TRBV15 to TRBJ1-2, with TRBD1 matching over 9 bases. The CDR3 extends over 15 amino acids. V lost 0 bases, J lost 4 bases, and 3 bases stayed unmatched. Germline CDR1 and CDR2: LNHNV and YYDKDF (reference sequence). This chain's CDR3 is CATSRDQGQGYGYTF. In DNA, the CDR3 is TGTGCCACCAGCAGAGATCAGGGACAGGGCTATGGCTACACCTTC.

This clonotype has just a few counts. The V call is TRBV20-1, the J call TRBJ2-3, with a possible D match to TRBD1 (5 bases). The J call is in doubt because the DNA end fits TRBJ2-7 better. Looked up from germline, CDR1 is DFQATT and CDR2 is SNEGSKA (reference sequence). The CDR3 consists of 14 residues. CDR3 amino acids: CSARVTDILYEQYF. In nucleotides, the CDR3 is TGCAGTGCTAGAGTTACGGACATATTGTACGAGCAGTACTTC.

This clonotype has only a few counts. The gene calls are TRBV19 and TRBJ2-5; D may correspond to TRBD1 or TRBD2 (6 bases each). This CDR3 region has 14 residues. Trimming removed 2 bases from V and 4 bases from J, with 11 bases in between. Germline V gene lookup returns CDR1 LNHDA and CDR2 SQIVND (reference sequence). The CDR3 loop reads CASSILGGAETQYF. DNA of the CDR3: TGTGCCAGTAGTATACTCGGGGGCGCAGAGACCCAGTACTTC.

This clonotype occurred many times. The gene calls are TRBV7-8 and TRBJ2-1; D perhaps matches TRBD2 (6 bases). This CDR3 has 13 residues. Trimming took 1 base from V and 6 from J, leaving 7 bases between them. Germline CDR1 is SGHVS and CDR2 is FQNEAQ. The CDR3 DNA is TGTGCCAGCAGCTTAGGCGGGGTCAATGAGCAGTTCTTC. Encoded protein: CASSLGGVNEQFF.

In regard to this clonotype: One end of the junction fails to match germline, which may point to a read error. The V and J genes are TRBV5-1 and TRBJ2-1; 10 nucleotides align to TRBD2. This CDR3 has 17 amino acids. The germline V gene has CDR1 SGHRS and CDR2 YFSETQ. CDR3 sequence reads: CANSSQDATSGYNEQFF. Here the CDR3 DNA reads TGCGCCAACAGCAGCCAAGACGCGACTAGCGGGTACAATGAGCAGTTCTTC.

This clonotype was picked up a small number of times. This chain joins TRBV6-1 and TRBJ2-5, with TRBD2 as a possible D gene (5 bases). V dropped 8 bases and J dropped 4 bases, with 17 bases sitting between them. The CDR3 is made up of 14 amino acids. CDR1 MNHNS and CDR2 SASEGT come from the germline V gene. CDR3 protein: CASGRGSMGETQYF. In DNA, the CDR3 is TGTGCCAGCGGGAGAGGGAGTATGGGAGAGACCCAGTACTTC.

This clonotype has a handful of counts. The chain is built from TRBV19 and TRBJ1-5, with TRBD1 matching 9 bases. In germline, CDR1 is LNHDA, CDR2 SQIVND (reference sequence). The junction had 7 bases not matched to a gene; V was cut back by 7 bases and J by 3 bases. CDR3 size: 15 residues. CDR3 residues: CASTPGTGNNQPQHF. The CDR3 DNA is TGTGCCAGTACCCCCGGGACAGGGAACAATCAGCCCCAGCATTTT.

This clonotype has a count of ten or more. V usage is TRBV7-6 and J usage is TRBJ2-2; 12 positions match TRBD2. The junction had 3 bases not matched to a gene; V was cut back by 5 bases and J by 5 bases. The CDR3 has 15 amino acids. Germline V gives CDR1 SGHVS, CDR2 FNYEAQ. CDR3 bases: TGTGCCAGCAGCCGTGGACTAGCGGGGACCGGGGAGCTGTTTTTT. Translation gives CASSRGLAGTGELFF.

V is TRBV7-6 and J is TRBJ1-2, with 9 bases that match TRBD1. Per germline, CDR1 SGHVS and CDR2 FNYEAQ. The CDR3 is 17 residues long. The V and J ends lost 3 bases and 4 bases, in that order; junction bases with no gene match: 12. Here the CDR3 reads CASSLGDHRGRGYGYTF. In DNA form, the CDR3 reads TGTGCCAGCAGCTTGGGGGATCACAGGGGGCGAGGCTATGGCTACACCTTC. Supplemented by reference TRBV7-6 and TRBJ1-2, the full variable domain reads GAGVSQSPRYKVTKRGQDVALRCDPISGHVSLYWYRQALGQGPEFLTYFNYEAQQDKSGLPNDRFSAERPEGSISTLTIQRTEQRDSAMYRCASSLGDHRGRGYGYTFGSGTRLTVV.

This clonotype has at least ten counts. This chain links TRBV6-1 with TRBJ2-7; no firm D call. Germline CDR1 reads MNHNS; CDR2 reads SASEGT. The CDR3 has 16 residues. Trimming removed 3 bases from V and 1 base from J, with 16 bases in between. CDR3 DNA sequence: TGTGCCAGCAGTGACCCGAGGACGGAACGGTCCTACGAGCAGTACTTC. Its translation is CASSDPRTERSYEQYF.